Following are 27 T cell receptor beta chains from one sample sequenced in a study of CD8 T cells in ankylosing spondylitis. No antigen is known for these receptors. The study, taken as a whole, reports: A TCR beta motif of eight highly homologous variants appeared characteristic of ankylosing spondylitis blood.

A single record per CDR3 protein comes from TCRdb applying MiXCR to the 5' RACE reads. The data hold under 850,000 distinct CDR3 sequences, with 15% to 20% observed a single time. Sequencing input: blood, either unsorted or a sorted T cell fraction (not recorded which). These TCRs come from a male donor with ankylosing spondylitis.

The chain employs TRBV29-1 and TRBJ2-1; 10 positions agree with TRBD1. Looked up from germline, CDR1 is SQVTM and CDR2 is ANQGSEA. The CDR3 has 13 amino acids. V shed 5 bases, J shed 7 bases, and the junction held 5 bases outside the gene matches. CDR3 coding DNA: TGCAGCGTTTGGAGACAGGGGGCTAATGAGCAGTTCTTC. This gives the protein CSVWRQGANEQFF.

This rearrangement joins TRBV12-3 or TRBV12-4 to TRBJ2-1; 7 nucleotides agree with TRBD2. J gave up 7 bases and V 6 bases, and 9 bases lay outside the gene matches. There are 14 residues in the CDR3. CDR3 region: CASSPSGSVNEQFF. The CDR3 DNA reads TGTGCCAGCAGCCCTAGCGGAAGCGTGAATGAGCAGTTCTTC.

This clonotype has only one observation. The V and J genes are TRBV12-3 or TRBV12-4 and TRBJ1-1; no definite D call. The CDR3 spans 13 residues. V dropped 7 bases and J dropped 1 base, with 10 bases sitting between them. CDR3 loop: CASTDDQNTEAFF. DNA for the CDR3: TGTGCCAGCACCGATGACCAGAACACTGAAGCTTTCTTT.

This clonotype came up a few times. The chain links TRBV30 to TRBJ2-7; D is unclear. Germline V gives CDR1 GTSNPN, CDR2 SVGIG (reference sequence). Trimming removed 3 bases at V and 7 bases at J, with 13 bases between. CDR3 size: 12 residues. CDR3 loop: CAWRLGYGEQYF. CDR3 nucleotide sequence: TGTGCCTGGAGATTAGGCTATGGGGAGCAGTACTTC. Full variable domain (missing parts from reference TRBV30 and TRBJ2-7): SQTIHQWPATLVQPVGSPLSLECTVEGTSNPNLYWYRQAAGRGLQLLFYSVGIGQISSEVPQNLSASRPQDRQFILSSKKLLLSDSGFYLCAWRLGYGEQYFGPGTRLTVT.

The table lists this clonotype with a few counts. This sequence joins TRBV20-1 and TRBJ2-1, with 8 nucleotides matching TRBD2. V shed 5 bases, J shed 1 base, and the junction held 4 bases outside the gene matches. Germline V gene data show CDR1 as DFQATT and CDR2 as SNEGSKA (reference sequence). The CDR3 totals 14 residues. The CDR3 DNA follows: TGCAGTGCTCTTAGCGGGGTATCCTACAATGAGCAGTTCTTC. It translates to CSALSGVSYNEQFF.

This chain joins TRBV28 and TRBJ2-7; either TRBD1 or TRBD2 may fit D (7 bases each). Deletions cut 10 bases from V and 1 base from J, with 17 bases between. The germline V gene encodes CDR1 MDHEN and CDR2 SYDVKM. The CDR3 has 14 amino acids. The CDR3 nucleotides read TGTGCCAACCAGCAGGGGGGGGGTTCCTACGAGCAGTACTTC. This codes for CANQQGGGSYEQYF.

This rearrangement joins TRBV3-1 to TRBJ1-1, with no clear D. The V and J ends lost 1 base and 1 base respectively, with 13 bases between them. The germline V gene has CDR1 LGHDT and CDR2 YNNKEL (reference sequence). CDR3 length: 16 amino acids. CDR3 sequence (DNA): TGTGCCAGCAGCCAAGTTACGATTAGGGAGAACACTGAAGCTTTCTTT. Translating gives CASSQVTIRENTEAFF. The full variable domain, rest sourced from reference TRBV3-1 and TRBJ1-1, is DTAVSQTPKYLVTQMGNDKSIKCEQNLGHDTMYWYKQDSKKFLKIMFSYNNKELIINETVPNRFSPKSPDKAHLNLHINSLELGDSAVYFCASSQVTIRENTEAFFGQGTRLTVV.

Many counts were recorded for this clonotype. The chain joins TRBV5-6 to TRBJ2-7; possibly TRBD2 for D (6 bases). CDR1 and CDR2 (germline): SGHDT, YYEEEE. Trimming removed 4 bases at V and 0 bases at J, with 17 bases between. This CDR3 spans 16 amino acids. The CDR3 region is CASSLLRRESSYEQYF. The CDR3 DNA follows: TGTGCCAGCAGCCTCCTAAGGAGGGAAAGCTCCTACGAGCAGTACTTC.

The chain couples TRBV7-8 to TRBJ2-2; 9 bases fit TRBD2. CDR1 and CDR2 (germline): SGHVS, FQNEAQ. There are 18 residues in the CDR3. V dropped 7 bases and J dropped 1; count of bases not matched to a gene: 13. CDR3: CASINPAGGLVNTGELFF. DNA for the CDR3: TGTGCCAGCATCAACCCAGCGGGAGGATTGGTGAACACCGGGGAGCTGTTTTTT.

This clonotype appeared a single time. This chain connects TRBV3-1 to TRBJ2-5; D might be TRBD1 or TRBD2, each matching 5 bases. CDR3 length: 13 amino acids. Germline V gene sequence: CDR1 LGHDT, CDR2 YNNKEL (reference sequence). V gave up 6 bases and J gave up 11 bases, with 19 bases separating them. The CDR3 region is CASSYPREGMQYF. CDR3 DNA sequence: TGTGCCAGCAGTTACCCCCGCGAGGGGATGCAGTACTTC.

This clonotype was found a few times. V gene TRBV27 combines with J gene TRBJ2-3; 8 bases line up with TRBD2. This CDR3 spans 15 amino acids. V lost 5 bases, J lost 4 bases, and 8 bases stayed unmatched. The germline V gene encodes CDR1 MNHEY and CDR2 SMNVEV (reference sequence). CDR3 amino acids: CASSPGLGRADTQYF. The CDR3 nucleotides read TGTGCCAGCAGTCCGGGACTCGGGAGGGCAGATACGCAGTATTTT.

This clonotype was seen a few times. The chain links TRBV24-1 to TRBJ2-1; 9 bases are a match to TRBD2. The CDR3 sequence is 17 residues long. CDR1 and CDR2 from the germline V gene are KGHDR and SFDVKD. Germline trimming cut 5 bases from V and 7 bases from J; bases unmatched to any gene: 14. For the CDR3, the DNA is TGTGCCACCAGTGCAATGTATAGCGGGAGAGGTAAGAATGAGCAGTTCTTC. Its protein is CATSAMYSGRGKNEQFF.

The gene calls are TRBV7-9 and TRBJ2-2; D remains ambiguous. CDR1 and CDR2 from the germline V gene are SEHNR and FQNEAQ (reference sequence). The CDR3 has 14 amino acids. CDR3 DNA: TGTGCAAGGTCCAACGGGCGAGGCACCGGGGAGCTGTTTTTT. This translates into CARSNGRGTGELFF.

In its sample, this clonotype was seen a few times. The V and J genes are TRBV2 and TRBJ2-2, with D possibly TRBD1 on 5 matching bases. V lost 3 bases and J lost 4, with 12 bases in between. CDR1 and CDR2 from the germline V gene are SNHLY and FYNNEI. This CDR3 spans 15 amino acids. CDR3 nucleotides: TGTGCCAGCAGTGACGGAAGGGGCCCCACCGGGGAGCTGTTTTTT. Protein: CASSDGRGPTGELFF.

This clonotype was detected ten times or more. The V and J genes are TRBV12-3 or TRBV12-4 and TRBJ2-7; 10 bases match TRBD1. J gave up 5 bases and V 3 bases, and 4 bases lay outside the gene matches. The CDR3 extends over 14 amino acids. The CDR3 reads CASSFRDRGNEQYF. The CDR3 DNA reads TGTGCCAGCAGTTTCCGGGACAGGGGCAACGAGCAGTACTTC.

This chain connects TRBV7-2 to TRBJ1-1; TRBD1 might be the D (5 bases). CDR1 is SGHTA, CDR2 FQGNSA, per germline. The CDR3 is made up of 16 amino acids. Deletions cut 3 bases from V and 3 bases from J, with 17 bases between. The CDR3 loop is CASSFYLGPRDTEAFF. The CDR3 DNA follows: TGTGCCAGCAGCTTTTATTTGGGACCCAGGGACACTGAAGCTTTCTTT.

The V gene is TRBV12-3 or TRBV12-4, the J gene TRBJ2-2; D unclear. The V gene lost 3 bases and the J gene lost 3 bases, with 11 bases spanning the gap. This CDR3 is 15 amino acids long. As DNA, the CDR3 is TGTGCCAGCAGTTTCGCTAGTGTATACACCGGGGAGCTGTTTTTT. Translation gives CASSFASVYTGELFF.

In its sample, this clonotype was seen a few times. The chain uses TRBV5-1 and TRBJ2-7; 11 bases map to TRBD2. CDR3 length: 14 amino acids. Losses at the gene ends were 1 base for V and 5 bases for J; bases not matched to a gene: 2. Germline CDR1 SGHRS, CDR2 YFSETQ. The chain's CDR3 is CASSLTSGSNEQYF. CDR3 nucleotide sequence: TGCGCCAGCAGCTTGACTAGCGGGAGCAACGAGCAGTACTTC.

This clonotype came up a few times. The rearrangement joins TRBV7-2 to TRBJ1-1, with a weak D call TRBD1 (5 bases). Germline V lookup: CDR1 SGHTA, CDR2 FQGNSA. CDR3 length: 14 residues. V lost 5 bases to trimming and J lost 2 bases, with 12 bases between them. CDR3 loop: CASSAGTKNTEAFF. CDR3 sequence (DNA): TGTGCCAGCAGCGCCGGGACGAAAAACACTGAAGCTTTCTTT. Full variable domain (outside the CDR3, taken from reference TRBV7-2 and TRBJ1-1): GAGVSQSPSNKVTEKGKDVELRCDPISGHTALYWYRQSLGQGLEFLIYFQGNSAPDKSGLPSDRFSAERTGGSVSTLTIQRTQQEDSAVYLCASSAGTKNTEAFFGQGTRLTVV.

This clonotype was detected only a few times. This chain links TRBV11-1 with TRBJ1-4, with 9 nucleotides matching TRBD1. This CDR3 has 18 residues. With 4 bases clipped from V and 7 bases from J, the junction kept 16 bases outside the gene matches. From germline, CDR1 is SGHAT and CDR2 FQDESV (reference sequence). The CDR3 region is CASSSDGTGQVGSEKLFF. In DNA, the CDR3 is TGTGCCAGCAGCTCCGATGGGACAGGGCAAGTGGGTAGTGAAAAACTGTTTTTT.

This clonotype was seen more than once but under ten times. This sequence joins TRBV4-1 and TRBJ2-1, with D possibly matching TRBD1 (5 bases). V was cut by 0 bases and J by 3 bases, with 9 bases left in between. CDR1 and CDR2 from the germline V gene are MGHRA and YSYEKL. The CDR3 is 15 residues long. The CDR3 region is CASSQDLDNYNEQFF. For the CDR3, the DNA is TGCGCCAGCAGCCAAGATCTGGACAACTACAATGAGCAGTTCTTC.

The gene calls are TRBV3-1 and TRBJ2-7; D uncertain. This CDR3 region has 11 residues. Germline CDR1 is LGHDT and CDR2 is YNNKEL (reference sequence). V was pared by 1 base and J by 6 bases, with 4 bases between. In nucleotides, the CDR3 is TGTGCCAGCAGCCAAGCGATCGAGCAGTACTTC. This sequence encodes CASSQAIEQYF.

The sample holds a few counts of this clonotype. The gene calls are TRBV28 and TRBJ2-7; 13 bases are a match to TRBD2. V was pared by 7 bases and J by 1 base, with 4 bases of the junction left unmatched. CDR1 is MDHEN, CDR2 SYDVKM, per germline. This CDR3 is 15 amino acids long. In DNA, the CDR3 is TGTGCCAGCACTCGGACTAGCGGGAGTTCCTACGAGCAGTACTTC. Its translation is CASTRTSGSSYEQYF.

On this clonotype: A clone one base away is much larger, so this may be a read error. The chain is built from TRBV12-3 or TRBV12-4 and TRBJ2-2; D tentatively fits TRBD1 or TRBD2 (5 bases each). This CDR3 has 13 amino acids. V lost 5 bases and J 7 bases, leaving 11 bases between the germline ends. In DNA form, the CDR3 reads TGTGCCAGCAGTGGGGGAAACGACGGGGAGCTGTTTTTT. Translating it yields CASSGGNDGELFF.

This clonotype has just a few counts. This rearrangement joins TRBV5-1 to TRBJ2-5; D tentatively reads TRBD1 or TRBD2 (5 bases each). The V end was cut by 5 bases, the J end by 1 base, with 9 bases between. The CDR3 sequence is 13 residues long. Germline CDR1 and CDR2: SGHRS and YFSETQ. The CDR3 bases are TGCGCCAGCAGATCCGGGACCCAAGAGACCCAGTACTTC. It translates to CASRSGTQETQYF.

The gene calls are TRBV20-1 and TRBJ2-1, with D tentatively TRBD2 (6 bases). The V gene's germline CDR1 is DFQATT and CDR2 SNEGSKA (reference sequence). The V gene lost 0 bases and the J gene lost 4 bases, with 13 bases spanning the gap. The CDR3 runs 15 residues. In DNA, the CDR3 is TGCAGTGCTAGAGATATCTTGCGGGATTACAATGAGCAGTTCTTC. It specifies CSARDILRDYNEQFF.

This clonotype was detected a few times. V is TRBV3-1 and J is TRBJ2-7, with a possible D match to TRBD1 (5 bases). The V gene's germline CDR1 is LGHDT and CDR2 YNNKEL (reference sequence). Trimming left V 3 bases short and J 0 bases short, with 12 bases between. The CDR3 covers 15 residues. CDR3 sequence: CASSQMLQASYEQYF. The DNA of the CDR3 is TGTGCCAGCAGCCAGATGTTACAGGCCTCCTACGAGCAGTACTTC.